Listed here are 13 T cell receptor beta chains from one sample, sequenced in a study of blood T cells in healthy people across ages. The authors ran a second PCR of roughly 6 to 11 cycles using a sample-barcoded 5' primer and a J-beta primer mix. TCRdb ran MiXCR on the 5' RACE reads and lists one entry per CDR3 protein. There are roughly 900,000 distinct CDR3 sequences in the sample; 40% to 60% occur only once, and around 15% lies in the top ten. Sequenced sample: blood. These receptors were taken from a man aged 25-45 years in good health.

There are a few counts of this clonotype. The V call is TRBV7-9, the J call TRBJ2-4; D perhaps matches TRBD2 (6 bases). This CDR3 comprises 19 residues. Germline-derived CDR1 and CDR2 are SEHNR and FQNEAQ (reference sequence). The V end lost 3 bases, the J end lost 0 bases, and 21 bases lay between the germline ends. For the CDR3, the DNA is TGTGCCAGCAGCTTTCTCCCCTTGGGTGGGGGGAAAGCCAAAAACATTCAGTACTTC. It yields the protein CASSFLPLGGGKAKNIQYF.

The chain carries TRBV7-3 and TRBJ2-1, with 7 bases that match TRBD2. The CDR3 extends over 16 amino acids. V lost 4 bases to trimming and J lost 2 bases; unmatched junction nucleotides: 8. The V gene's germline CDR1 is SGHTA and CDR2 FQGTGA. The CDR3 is CASSSNERGAYNEQFF. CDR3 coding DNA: TGTGCCAGCAGCTCCAACGAACGGGGGGCCTACAATGAGCAGTTCTTC. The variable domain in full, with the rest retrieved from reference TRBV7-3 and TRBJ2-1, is GAGVSQTPSNKVTEKGKYVELRCDPISGHTALYWYRQSLGQGPEFLIYFQGTGAADDSGLPNDRFFAVRPEGSVSTLKIQRTERGDSAVYLCASSSNERGAYNEQFFGPGTRLTVL.

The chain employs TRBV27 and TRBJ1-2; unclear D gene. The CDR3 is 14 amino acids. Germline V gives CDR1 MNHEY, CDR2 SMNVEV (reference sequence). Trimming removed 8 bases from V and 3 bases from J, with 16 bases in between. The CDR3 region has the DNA TGTGCCAGCGCCCCCCTCGAGGGTGACTATGGCTACACCTTC. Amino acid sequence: CASAPLEGDYGYTF.

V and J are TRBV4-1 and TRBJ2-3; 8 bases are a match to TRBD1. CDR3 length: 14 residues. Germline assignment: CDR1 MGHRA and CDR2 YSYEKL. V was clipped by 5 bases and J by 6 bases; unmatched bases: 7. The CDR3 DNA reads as TGCGCCAGCAGCAGACAGGGGCTCTGGGATACGCAGTATTTT. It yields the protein CASSRQGLWDTQYF.

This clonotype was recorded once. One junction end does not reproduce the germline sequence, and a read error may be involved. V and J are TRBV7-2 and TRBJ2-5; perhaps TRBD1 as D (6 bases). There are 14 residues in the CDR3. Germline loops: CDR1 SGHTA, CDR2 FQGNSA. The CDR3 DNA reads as TGTGCCAGCAGCGTAGCGCGTCAGGGGCGTGAGCAGTACTTC. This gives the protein CASSVARQGREQYF.

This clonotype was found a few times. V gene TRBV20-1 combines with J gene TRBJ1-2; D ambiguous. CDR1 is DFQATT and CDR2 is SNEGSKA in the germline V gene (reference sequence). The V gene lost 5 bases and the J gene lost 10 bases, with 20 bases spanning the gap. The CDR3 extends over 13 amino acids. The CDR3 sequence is CSALDRSHLIYTF. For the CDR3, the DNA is TGCAGTGCTTTGGACCGGTCCCACCTGATCTACACCTTC.

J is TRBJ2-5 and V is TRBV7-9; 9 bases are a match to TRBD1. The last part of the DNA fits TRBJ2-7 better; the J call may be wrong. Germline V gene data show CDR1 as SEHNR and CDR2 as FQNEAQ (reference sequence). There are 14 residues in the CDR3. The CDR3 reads CASRGGTGFYEQYF. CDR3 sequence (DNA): TGTGCCAGCAGGGGCGGGACAGGGTTCTACGAGCAGTACTTC.

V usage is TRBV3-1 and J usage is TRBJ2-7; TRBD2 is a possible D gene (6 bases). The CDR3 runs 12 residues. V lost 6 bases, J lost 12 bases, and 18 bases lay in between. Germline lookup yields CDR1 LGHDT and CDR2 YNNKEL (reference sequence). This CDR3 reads CASRAQGGIRYF. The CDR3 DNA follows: TGTGCCAGCAGGGCTCAGGGAGGCATTCGGTACTTC.

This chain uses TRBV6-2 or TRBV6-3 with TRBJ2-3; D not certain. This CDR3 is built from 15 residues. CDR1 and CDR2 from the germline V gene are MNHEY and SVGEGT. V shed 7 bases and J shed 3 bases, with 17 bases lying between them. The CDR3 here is CASTPWIRQTDTQYF. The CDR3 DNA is TGTGCCAGCACCCCGTGGATCAGGCAAACAGATACGCAGTATTTT.

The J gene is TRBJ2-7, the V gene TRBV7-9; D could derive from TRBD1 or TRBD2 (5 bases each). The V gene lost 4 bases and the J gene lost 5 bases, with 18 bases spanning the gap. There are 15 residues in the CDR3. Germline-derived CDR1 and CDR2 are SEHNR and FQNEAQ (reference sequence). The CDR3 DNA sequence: TGTGCCAGCAGCTCACCGGGGACGGTGAGTGACGAGCAGTACTTC. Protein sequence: CASSSPGTVSDEQYF.

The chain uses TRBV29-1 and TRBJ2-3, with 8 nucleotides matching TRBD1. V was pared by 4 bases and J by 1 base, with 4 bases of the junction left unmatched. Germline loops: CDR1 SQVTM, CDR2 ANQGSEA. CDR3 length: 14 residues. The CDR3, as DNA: TGCAGCGTTGCTCCGGGACAGGGCACAGATACGCAGTATTTT. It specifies CSVAPGQGTDTQYF.

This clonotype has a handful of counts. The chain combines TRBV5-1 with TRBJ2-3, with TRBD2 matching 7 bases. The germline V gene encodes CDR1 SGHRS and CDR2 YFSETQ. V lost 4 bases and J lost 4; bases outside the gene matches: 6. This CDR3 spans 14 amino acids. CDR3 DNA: TGCGCCAGCAGCCTCGGACTAGGTTCAGATACGCAGTATTTT. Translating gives CASSLGLGSDTQYF.

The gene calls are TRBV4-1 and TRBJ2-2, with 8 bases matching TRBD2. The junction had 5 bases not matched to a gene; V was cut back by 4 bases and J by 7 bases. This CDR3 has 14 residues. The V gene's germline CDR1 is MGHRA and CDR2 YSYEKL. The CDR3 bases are TGCGCCAGCAGCCCCGGGGGGGCGTACGGGGAGCTGTTTTTT. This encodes CASSPGGAYGELFF.